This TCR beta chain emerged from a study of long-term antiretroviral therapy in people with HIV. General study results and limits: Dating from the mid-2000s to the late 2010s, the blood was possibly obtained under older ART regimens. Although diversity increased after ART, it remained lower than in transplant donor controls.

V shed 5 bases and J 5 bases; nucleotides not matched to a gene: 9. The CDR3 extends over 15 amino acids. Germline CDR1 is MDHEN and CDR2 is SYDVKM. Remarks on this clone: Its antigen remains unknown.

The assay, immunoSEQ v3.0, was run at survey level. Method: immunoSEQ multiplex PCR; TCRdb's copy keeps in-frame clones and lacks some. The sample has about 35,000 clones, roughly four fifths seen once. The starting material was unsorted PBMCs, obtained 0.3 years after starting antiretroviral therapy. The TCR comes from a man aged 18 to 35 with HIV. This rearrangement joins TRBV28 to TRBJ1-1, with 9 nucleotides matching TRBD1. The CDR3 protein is CASSPLGQGGTEAFF. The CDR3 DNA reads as TGTGCCAGCAGTCCCTTGGGACAGGGAGGGACTGAAGCTTTCTTT.